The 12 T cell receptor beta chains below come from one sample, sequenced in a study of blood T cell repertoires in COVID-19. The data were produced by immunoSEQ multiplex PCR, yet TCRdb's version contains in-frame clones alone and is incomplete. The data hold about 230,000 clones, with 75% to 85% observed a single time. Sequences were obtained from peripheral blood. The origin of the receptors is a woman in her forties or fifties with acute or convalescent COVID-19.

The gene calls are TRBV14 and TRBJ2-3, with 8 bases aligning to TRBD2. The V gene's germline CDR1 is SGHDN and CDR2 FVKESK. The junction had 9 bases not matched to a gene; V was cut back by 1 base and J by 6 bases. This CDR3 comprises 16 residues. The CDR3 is CASSQGSAGAPDTQYF. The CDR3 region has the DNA TGTGCCAGCAGCCAAGGTTCAGCGGGGGCCCCGGATACGCAGTATTTT.

This CDR3 reads CASSQEVGEQFF. The CDR3 nucleotides read TGCGCCAGCAGCCAAGAGGTCGGTGAGCAGTTCTTC. The chain is built from TRBV4-1 and TRBJ2-1; no firm D call. This CDR3 spans 12 amino acids. V lost 0 bases and J 9 bases, leaving 6 bases between the germline ends. Looked up from germline, CDR1 is MGHRA and CDR2 is YSYEKL.

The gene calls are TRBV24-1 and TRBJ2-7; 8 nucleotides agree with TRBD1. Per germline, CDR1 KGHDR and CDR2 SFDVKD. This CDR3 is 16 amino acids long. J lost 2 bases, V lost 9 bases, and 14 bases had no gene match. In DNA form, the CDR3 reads TGTGCCACCGTAGCCCATACGGGACAGGAGACCTACGAGCAGTACTTC. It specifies CATVAHTGQETYEQYF.

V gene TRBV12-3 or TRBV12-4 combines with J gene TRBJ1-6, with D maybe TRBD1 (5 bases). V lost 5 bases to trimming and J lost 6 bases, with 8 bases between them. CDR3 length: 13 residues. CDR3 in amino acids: CASSNQGNSPLHF. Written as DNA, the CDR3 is TGTGCCAGCAGTAATCAGGGTAATTCACCCCTCCACTTT.

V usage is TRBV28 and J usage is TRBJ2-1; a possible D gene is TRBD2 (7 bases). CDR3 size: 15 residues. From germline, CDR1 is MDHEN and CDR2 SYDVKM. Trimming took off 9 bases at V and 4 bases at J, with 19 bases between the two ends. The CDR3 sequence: CASWTGRGLYNEQFF. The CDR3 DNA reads TGTGCCAGTTGGACGGGGCGGGGGCTATACAATGAGCAGTTCTTC.

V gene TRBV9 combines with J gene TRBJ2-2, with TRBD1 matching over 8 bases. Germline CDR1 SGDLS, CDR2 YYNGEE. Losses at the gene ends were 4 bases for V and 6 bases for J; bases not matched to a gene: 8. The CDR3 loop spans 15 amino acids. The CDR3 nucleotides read TGTGCCAGCAGCCCTCATCAGGGGGCGGCCGGGGAGCTGTTTTTT. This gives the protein CASSPHQGAAGELFF.

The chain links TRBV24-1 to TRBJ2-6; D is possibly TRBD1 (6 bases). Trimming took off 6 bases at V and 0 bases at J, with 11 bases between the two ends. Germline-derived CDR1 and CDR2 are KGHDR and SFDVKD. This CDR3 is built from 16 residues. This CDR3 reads CATSKQGTSGANVLTF. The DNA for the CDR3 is TGTGCCACCAGTAAACAGGGAACCTCTGGGGCCAACGTCCTGACTTTC.

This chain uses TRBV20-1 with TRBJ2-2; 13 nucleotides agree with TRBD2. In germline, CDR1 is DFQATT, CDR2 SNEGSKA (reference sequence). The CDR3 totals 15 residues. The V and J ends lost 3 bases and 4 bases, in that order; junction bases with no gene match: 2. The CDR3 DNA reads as TGCAGTGCTAGTAGACTAGCGGGGGGCACCGGGGAGCTGTTTTTT. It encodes CSASRLAGGTGELFF.

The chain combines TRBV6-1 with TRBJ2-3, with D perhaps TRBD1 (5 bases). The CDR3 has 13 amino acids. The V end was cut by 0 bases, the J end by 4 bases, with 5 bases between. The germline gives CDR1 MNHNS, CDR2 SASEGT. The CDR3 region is CASSEARADTQYF. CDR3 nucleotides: TGTGCCAGCAGTGAAGCCAGGGCAGATACGCAGTATTTT.

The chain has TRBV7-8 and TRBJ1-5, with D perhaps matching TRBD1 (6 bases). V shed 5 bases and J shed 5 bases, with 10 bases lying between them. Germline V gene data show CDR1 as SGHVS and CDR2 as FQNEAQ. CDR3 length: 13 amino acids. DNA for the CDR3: TGTGCCAGCAGCCCCAACAGGGATCAGCCCCAGCATTTT. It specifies CASSPNRDQPQHF.

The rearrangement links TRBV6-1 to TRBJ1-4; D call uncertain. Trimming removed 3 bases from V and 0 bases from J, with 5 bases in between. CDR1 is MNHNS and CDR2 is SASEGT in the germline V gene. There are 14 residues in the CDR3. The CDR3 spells CASSDPATNEKLFF. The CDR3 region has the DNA TGTGCCAGCAGTGACCCTGCAACTAATGAAAAACTGTTTTTT.

The CDR3 DNA is TGCGCCAGCAGCGTTGACAGGGGAGACGGGGAGCTGTTTTTT. As protein: CASSVDRGDGELFF. The chain has TRBV5-1 and TRBJ2-2; 8 bases map to TRBD1. The CDR3 extends over 14 amino acids. The trim removed 4 bases at V and 7 bases at J, leaving 6 bases unmatched. Germline CDR1 reads SGHRS; CDR2 reads YFSETQ.